This TCR beta chain was documented in a study of blood T cell repertoires in COVID-19 (dated by TCRdb to about 2020). With regard to the full study: Samples covering the acute and convalescent phases of COVID-19 were provided by collaborators in the United States, Italy and Spain. The prospective study material was composed of cDNA or gDNA derived from T cells, B-cell-depleted T cells, or PBMCs. The dataset comprised deeply sampled blood TCRbeta repertoires from subjects exposed to, actively infected with, or recovered from COVID-19. The repertoires were released in a freely available public database meant as a resource for research on the immune response to SARS-CoV-2. Samples came from the ongoing ImmuneRACE study (first 160 participants) plus 1,254 subjects from 6 global collaborators. Nearly every sample came with metadata listing a de-identified subject ID, COVID-19 status, age in years and sex. Where available, HLA class I and class II types were taken from metadata supplied by the sample provider and were not determined by assay-based typing. Overall study outcomes, separate from this receptor: How much clinical and demographic metadata was included differed by source and by participant, and the metadata was provided uncurated.

For this chain, trimming is 1 base at the V end and 10 bases at the J end, and the number of junction bases without a gene match is 3. Taken from the germline V gene, the CDR1 and CDR2 loops are KGHSH and LQKENI. Spanning cysteine to phenylalanine, the CDR3 consists of 13 amino acids. Of all the DNA, just the CDR3 is kept, 39 bases in frame from base 1. Remarks on this clone: Its binding antigen is unknown. Base qualities were left out, and no much larger clone turns up one base away.

TCRbeta CDR3 regions were amplified from genomic DNA by means of the immunoSEQ Assay, a bias-controlled multiplex PCR. In the source study's methods: Within the assay, amplification of reference gene primers was used to estimate how many nucleated cells each sample contained. To quantify the absolute abundance of each unique TCRbeta CDR3 rearrangement, sequence reads were collapsed and filtered. Productive Simpson clonality was computed per sample as the square root of Simpson's diversity index over productive rearrangements. Not all clones reach the TCRdb copy of this immuneACCESS table, which keeps in-frame sequences only. Checked studies attribute under half of the gap to unresolved V genes and leave the rest unexplained. The V and J calls and clone size were taken over from that table, and D and trimming were inferred from the DNA. The sample data list under 65,000 clones, and roughly 91% of these were observed just once. The ten top clones hold 6.5% to 9.5% of the sample.

Each collaborating institution followed its own protocols to collect whole blood in K2EDTA tubes. For TCRbeta analysis, collaborators shipped samples in one of three forms: frozen whole blood, isolated PBMCs, or DNA extracted from either of those sample types. The rearranged chain carries TRBV18 and TRBJ2-1, with 8 bases in between that match TRBD1. This TCR came from a human donor in a cohort sampled during active COVID-19. Sequencing was done on a sample of peripheral blood. The CDR3 sequence is CASSPHRGWEQFF. DNA sequence: TGTGCCAGCTCACCACACAGGGGGTGGGAGCAGTTCTTC. The CDR3 plus the reference TRBV18 and TRBJ2-1 genes for the other parts give the full variable domain: NAGVMQNPRHLVRRRGQEARLRCSPMKGHSHVYWYRQLPEEGLKFMVYLQKENIIDESGMPKERFSAEFPKEGPSILRIQQVVRGDSAAYFCASSPHRGWEQFFGPGTRLTVL.